This T cell receptor beta chain was found in a study of Graves' ophthalmopathy and Graves' hyperthyroidism. This clonotype was recorded a few times. The V end lost 3 bases, the J end lost 6 bases, and 11 bases lay between the germline ends. Germline V gives CDR1 MNHEY, CDR2 SMNVEV (reference sequence). The CDR3 is 13 amino acids. Investigators amplified TCR beta CDR3 regions from RNA transcripts. HTBI primers served in a first-round RT-PCR, which a second-round multiplex PCR followed. TCRdb passed the multiplex PCR reads through MiXCR, listing each CDR3 protein once. The sample shows 600,000 to 650,000 distinct CDR3 sequences, 20% to 25% of them seen only once.

The sequencing input was peripheral blood. The chain links TRBV27 to TRBJ1-2; the D is unclear. The clonotype was recovered from a woman between 18 and 30 years old with stable Graves' hyperthyroidism. Some clones in this sample may be carry-over from other donors' samples. The CDR3 bases are TGTGCCAGCAGTTTTAGGCCCCGGGATGGCTACACCTTC. Translating it yields CASSFRPRDGYTF.